This T cell receptor beta chain came from a study of control samples from healthy donors and cancer patients. Profiling relied on immunoSEQ multiplex PCR, and the TCRdb table lists in-frame clones only, not all of them. The sample records roughly 130,000 clones, over 75% being singletons. The V segment lost 3 bases and the J segment 3 bases; nucleotides outside the gene matches: 11. The CDR3 length is 17 residues. Germline assignment: CDR1 SGHKS and CDR2 YYEKEE (reference sequence). The sequenced material came from blood. The receptor's source is a man aged 50 or older in good health. The rearrangement uses TRBV5-5 and TRBJ2-3; TRBD2 aligns across 9 bases. This CDR3 is CASSSHPVAGVTDTQYF. Written as DNA, the CDR3 is TGTGCCAGCAGCTCCCACCCAGTAGCGGGGGTAACAGATACGCAGTATTTT.